This note documents a single TCR beta chain sequence. Its antigen remains unknown. These data are taken from a study of lymphopenia after photon versus proton radiotherapy. Study results and caveats: Larger post-nadir TCR diversity loss correlated inversely with survival in deceased patients. Proton therapy kept repertoires fairly stable, unlike photons, which gained effector/memory cells. Oligoclonal CD8+ Temra expansion after nadir drove photon patients' diversity drop. Survival link was tested only in deceased patients; proton benefit remains a possibility.

Assay: immunoSEQ multiplex PCR; the TCRdb copy retains only in-frame clones and omits some. This sample has some 55,000 clones, with approximately 86% found just once. With 1 base removed from V and 7 bases from J, the gap between germline ends came to 20 bases. The germline V gene has CDR1 SGHDT and CDR2 YYEEEE. The CDR3 sequence is 16 residues long. The sequence was collected from a man aged 35 to 55 with gastric cancer. The sequences come from peripheral blood, collected from a patient treated with photon-based radiotherapy. This chain connects TRBV5-6 to TRBJ1-2; D perhaps matches TRBD1 (5 bases). The CDR3: CASSLFDRDLGSGYTF. In DNA form, the CDR3 reads TGTGCCAGCAGCTTGTTCGACCGGGACTTAGGGAGTGGCTACACCTTC.